This T cell receptor (beta chain) was found in a study of identical twins. General study results and limits: Insertions ran lower in abundant cord blood beta clonotypes, though not in memory repertoires.

Each donor (without exception) was a healthy Caucasian. TCRdb fed the 5' RACE reads into MiXCR, producing one record per CDR3 protein. The sample includes approximately 550,000 distinct CDR3 sequences, 20% to 25% seen only once; the top ten take around 0.48%. Trimming took 6 bases from V and 3 from J, leaving 17 bases between them. The CDR3 loop spans 15 amino acids. This clonotype was recorded a few times. The antigen remains unidentified. Separately, the same data were catalogued under a study of yellow fever vaccine responses in identical twins.

The TCR comes from a woman between 18 and 30 years old in good health. The chain employs TRBV12-3 or TRBV12-4 and TRBJ2-5; no firm D call. Sequenced sample: CD4+ T cells sorted from blood. The CDR3 region is CASSAPDRPKETQYF. CDR3 nucleotide sequence: TGTGCCAGCAGCGCACCGGACCGACCCAAAGAGACCCAGTACTTC.